This T cell receptor beta chain was sequenced during a study of glioma-infiltrating T cells. Amplification of TCR alpha and beta CDR3 regions from RNA used iRepertoire nested multiplex PCR. Input was roughly 95-400 ng of tissue mRNA or PBMC total RNA. TCRdb itself ran the multiplex PCR reads through MiXCR, one entry per CDR3 protein. The data hold about 99,000 distinct CDR3 sequences, with less than 30% observed a single time. This clonotype showed up just once. Antigen specificity is unknown. Study findings and constraints: Tissue and blood shared very few CDR3 sequences. Gliomas, especially low-grade, showed above-expected tissue-blood divergence; non-neoplastic patients showed below.

The sequenced sample consisted of glioma tissue, nonneoplastic brain tissue, or PBMCs (not recorded which). The sequence derives from a human donor with low-grade glioma or glioblastoma, undergoing nonglioma brain surgery, or in good health (not recorded which).

The CDR3 reads CASILDGGSSYNEQFF. The CDR3 bases are TGTGCCAGCATCCTGGATGGGGGTAGCTCCTACAATGAGCAGTTCTTC. The chain has TRBV3-1 and TRBJ2-1, with D tentatively TRBD1 or TRBD2 (5 bases each). The germline gives CDR1 LGHDT, CDR2 YNNKEL (reference sequence). The V and J ends lost 7 bases and 0 bases respectively, with 16 bases between them. CDR3 length: 16 amino acids.